The 22 T cell receptor delta chains below come from one sample, sequenced in a study of Vδ1+ human thymocytes. Study conclusions and caveats: Thymic TRG and TRD repertoires appeared highly polyclonal, with Gaussian CDR3 length distributions.

Antigens of these TCRs are unknown. Sequences come from RNA converted to cDNA by reverse transcription. Pooled V-gene forward primers with one constant-region reverse primer generated the CDR3 amplicons by multiplex PCR. TCRdb reanalysed the multiplex PCR reads via CATT. The sample has about 75,000 delta-chain clones, about 35% seen once; the top ten hold about 0.26%. The sample taken for sequencing was Vdelta1+ gamma-delta thymocytes from the thymus. Described subset: FACS-sorted CD3+ TCRalphabeta- TCRVdelta1+ TCRVdelta2- thymocytes. The receptors were gathered from a boy younger than two who had congenital heart surgery.

This rearrangement joins TRDV1 to TRDJ1; 9 bases match TRDD3. The CDR3 loop spans 17 amino acids. The junction had 17 bases not matched to a gene; V was cut back by 5 bases and J by 7 bases. The germline V gene encodes CDR1 TSWWSYY and CDR2 QGS. DNA of the CDR3: TGTGCTCTTGGGTCCACCTTGAGGCTGGGGGATGAAGGTAAACTCATCTTT. It encodes CALGSTLRLGDEGKLIF.

This clone was counted between two and nine times. This sequence joins TRDV1 and TRDJ1, with a possible D match to TRDD2 (5 bases). Deletions cut 4 bases from V and 0 bases from J, with 24 bases between. Germline values: CDR1 TSWWSYY, CDR2 QGS. The CDR3 runs 19 residues. This CDR3 is CALGAHQASPSSHTDKLIF. For the CDR3, the DNA is TGTGCTCTTGGGGCCCACCAGGCCTCCCCCTCTTCCCACACCGATAAACTCATCTTT.

This chain links TRDV1 with TRDJ1, with a weak D call TRDD2 (8 bases). The V end lost 6 bases, the J end lost 0 bases, and 41 bases lay between the germline ends. CDR1 TSWWSYY and CDR2 QGS come from the germline V gene. This CDR3 region has 24 residues. CDR3 sequence: CALGETSYWGPNSGDMEYTDKLIF. The CDR3 DNA reads TGTGCTCTTGGAGAGACTTCCTACTGGGGACCTAACTCTGGGGACATGGAGTACACCGATAAACTCATCTTT.

The chain employs TRDV1 and TRDJ1; D gene ambiguous. The V end lost 1 base, the J end lost 1 base, and 25 bases lay between the germline ends. In germline, CDR1 is TSWWSYY, CDR2 QGS. The CDR3 runs to 20 residues. This chain's CDR3 is CALGEQLGNLPCAGTDKLIF. CDR3 bases: TGTGCTCTTGGGGAACAATTAGGGAACCTGCCGTGCGCAGGCACCGATAAACTCATCTTT.

About this clone itself: The same CDR3 is also encoded by other DNA sequences in this sample. This chain joins TRDV1 and TRDJ1; 9 bases align to TRDD3. This CDR3 has 20 amino acids. The V gene's germline CDR1 is TSWWSYY and CDR2 QGS. V lost 2 bases to trimming and J lost 0 bases; unmatched junction nucleotides: 16. CDR3 DNA sequence: TGTGCTCTTGGGGAAGGTTTTTCGCTTACTGGGGGACCATACACCGATAAACTCATCTTT. This encodes CALGEGFSLTGGPYTDKLIF.

The chain is built from TRDV1 and TRDJ1, with 12 bases that match TRDD3. The CDR3 is made up of 25 amino acids. Germline values: CDR1 TSWWSYY, CDR2 QGS. J was trimmed by 0 bases and V by 2 bases; bases with no gene match: 28. CDR3 protein: CALGEVPIWSGGYAKFPKYTDKLIF. CDR3 sequence (DNA): TGTGCTCTTGGGGAAGTCCCAATTTGGTCTGGGGGATACGCCAAATTTCCAAAATACACCGATAAACTCATCTTT.

The chain has TRDV2 and TRDJ1, with TRDD3 identical over 10 bases. In germline, CDR1 is GEAIGNYY, CDR2 EKD. The CDR3 has 20 residues. V shed 4 bases, J shed 2 bases, and the junction held 21 bases outside the gene matches. CDR3 sequence (DNA): TGTGCCTGTGATGGGTGGGGGATACTTTTCACAACGAAAAGGACCGATAAACTCATCTTT. This gives the protein CACDGWGILFTTKRTDKLIF.

This clone turned up a few times. The rearrangement joins TRDV1 to TRDJ1; the match to TRDD3 covers 10 bases. The V gene's germline CDR1 is TSWWSYY and CDR2 QGS. CDR3 length equals 20 residues. The trim removed 2 bases at V and 7 bases at J, leaving 22 bases unmatched. The CDR3 protein is CALGETSTVQRTGGCAKLIF. CDR3 DNA: TGTGCTCTTGGGGAAACTAGTACCGTTCAACGTACTGGGGGATGTGCTAAACTCATCTTT.

This chain links TRDV1 with TRDJ1; TRDD3 is a possible D gene (5 bases). The CDR3 runs 13 residues. Trimming took off 7 bases at V and 3 bases at J, with 12 bases between the two ends. The germline V gene has CDR1 TSWWSYY and CDR2 QGS. DNA for the CDR3: TGTGCTCTTGAAAGTGGGGCGGCCGATAAACTCATCTTT. Translated: CALESGAADKLIF.

V gene TRDV2 combines with J gene TRDJ1; 11 bases agree with TRDD3. Germline V lookup: CDR1 GEAIGNYY, CDR2 EKD. The CDR3 spans 17 residues. V lost 6 bases to trimming and J lost 0 bases; unmatched junction nucleotides: 11. CDR3 coding DNA: TGTGCCTGTTCGAGATGGGGGATACGGGGGGACACCGATAAACTCATCTTT. This codes for CACSRWGIRGDTDKLIF.

The V call is TRDV1, the J call TRDJ1; 11 bases are a match to TRDD3. With V trimmed by 4 bases and J by 10 bases, 29 bases remained unmatched. In germline, CDR1 is TSWWSYY, CDR2 QGS. CDR3 length: 21 residues. The CDR3 DNA reads TGTGCTCTTGGGGTACTATTCCTCCCCTCCTTGGGGGATACGCGTAAGGTCAGACTCATCTTT. This gives the protein CALGVLFLPSLGDTRKVRLIF.

The chain carries TRDV1 and TRDJ1; 9 nucleotides line up with TRDD2. The CDR3 extends over 17 amino acids. Germline V gene sequence: CDR1 TSWWSYY, CDR2 QGS. The V segment lost 0 bases and the J segment 9 bases; nucleotides outside the gene matches: 14. For the CDR3, the DNA is TGTGCTCTTGGGGAACTGCCTTCCTACGGCGACTGGGGACAACTCATCTTT. Encoded protein: CALGELPSYGDWGQLIF.

The chain carries TRDV1 and TRDJ1, with unresolved D. Per the germline V gene, CDR1 is TSWWSYY and CDR2 is QGS. The CDR3 runs to 17 residues. Trimming cost V 1 base and J 0 bases, with 15 bases left between them. For the CDR3, the DNA is TGTGCTCTTGGGGAACCCAGCTACAAAGGGTACACCGATAAACTCATCTTT. The encoded protein is CALGEPSYKGYTDKLIF.

This clone was detected only a few times. The rearrangement joins TRDV1 to TRDJ1; perhaps TRDD2 as D (8 bases). The CDR3 sequence is 20 residues long. V lost 5 bases and J lost 0, with 28 bases in between. Germline assignment: CDR1 TSWWSYY and CDR2 QGS. The CDR3 sequence: CALGNRFLLNWGPYTDKLIF. The CDR3 DNA follows: TGTGCTCTTGGGAACCGCTTCCTACTAAACTGGGGTCCGTACACCGATAAACTCATCTTT.

The rearrangement links TRDV1 to TRDJ1, with TRDD3 identical over 13 bases. The V gene end was trimmed by 4 bases and the J gene end by 0 bases; junction bases not matched to a gene: 29. The CDR3 sequence is 25 residues long. Looked up from germline, CDR1 is TSWWSYY and CDR2 is QGS. CDR3 region: CALGGLPSGSYWGIRGDQYTDKLIF. The CDR3 DNA sequence: TGTGCTCTTGGGGGCCTGCCCTCGGGGTCTTACTGGGGGATACGCGGGGACCAGTACACCGATAAACTCATCTTT.

This clone has more than one count but fewer than ten. This chain links TRDV1 with TRDJ1, with D possibly TRDD2 on 6 matching bases. This CDR3 has 12 residues. CDR1 and CDR2 (germline): TSWWSYY, QGS. V lost 9 bases and J 3 bases, leaving 11 bases between the germline ends. For the CDR3, the DNA is TGTGCTCTCGCCTTCCGGGCCGATAAACTCATCTTT. It specifies CALAFRADKLIF.

In this sample, this clone turned up a few times. V gene TRDV1 combines with J gene TRDJ1, with D tentatively TRDD3 (6 bases). The V gene lost 4 bases and the J gene lost 0 bases, with 27 bases spanning the gap. There are 20 residues in the CDR3. CDR1 is TSWWSYY and CDR2 is QGS in the germline V gene. The CDR3 protein is CALGGTLLGLGMGYTDKLIF. For the CDR3, the DNA is TGTGCTCTTGGGGGCACCCTCCTAGGGCTGGGGATGGGGTACACCGATAAACTCATCTTT.

J is TRDJ1 and V is TRDV1; D unresolved. Deletions cut 0 bases from V and 1 base from J, with 27 bases between. This CDR3 is 21 amino acids long. In germline, CDR1 is TSWWSYY, CDR2 QGS. Here the CDR3 reads CALGELVFPFHPARRTDKLIF. CDR3 DNA: TGTGCTCTTGGGGAACTAGTCTTTCCCTTTCATCCCGCTAGACGCACCGATAAACTCATCTTT.

This chain uses TRDV1 with TRDJ1; D is perhaps TRDD2 (7 bases). In germline, CDR1 is TSWWSYY, CDR2 QGS. Trimming took off 5 bases at V and 1 base at J, with 32 bases between the two ends. This CDR3 region has 21 residues. The CDR3 loop is CALGTFPTRYWEGHLTDKLIF. In DNA, the CDR3 is TGTGCTCTTGGGACCTTTCCTACTCGGTACTGGGAGGGCCACCTCACCGATAAACTCATCTTT.

The chain couples TRDV1 to TRDJ1; D tentatively fits TRDD2 or TRDD3 (6 bases each). The V end was cut by 2 bases, the J end by 1 base, with 35 bases between. Germline V gene lookup returns CDR1 TSWWSYY and CDR2 QGS. The CDR3 consists of 23 residues. In DNA form, the CDR3 reads TGTGCTCTTGGGGAAGGTCTATGCCTTCCCAAGGGGCTGGGGCCCAGCACCACCGATAAACTCATCTTT. It specifies CALGEGLCLPKGLGPSTTDKLIF.

The V call is TRDV1, the J call TRDJ1; 13 positions match TRDD3. V lost 3 bases to trimming and J lost 0 bases; unmatched junction nucleotides: 25. CDR3 length equals 24 residues. Germline CDR1 is TSWWSYY and CDR2 is QGS. This chain's CDR3 is CALGDPLPSLGLGDTPSYTDKLIF. CDR3 bases: TGTGCTCTTGGGGACCCTCTTCCTTCCCTAGGACTGGGGGATACGCCATCCTACACCGATAAACTCATCTTT.

The chain recombines TRDV1 with TRDJ1, with D maybe TRDD2 (6 bases). V gave up 2 bases and J gave up 0 bases, with 34 bases separating them. CDR1 is TSWWSYY and CDR2 is QGS in the germline V gene. This CDR3 spans 23 amino acids. CDR3 DNA: TGTGCTCTTGGGGAAGTATTGGCTCCTACGGACGGATATGGCCCCTCATACACCGATAAACTCATCTTT. Its translation: CALGEVLAPTDGYGPSYTDKLIF.